Below are 12 T cell receptor beta chains sequenced from a single sample in a study of control samples from healthy donors and cancer patients. Assay used: immunoSEQ multiplex PCR; TCRdb lists only in-frame clones, some missing. This table holds 120,000 to 150,000 clones, more than 90% found once. The sequenced material came from blood. The receptors were sampled from a man aged 30 to 45 in good health.

This chain joins TRBV5-1 and TRBJ2-2; D is possibly TRBD1 (5 bases). The V and J ends lost 0 bases and 2 bases respectively, with 11 bases between them. CDR1 is SGHRS, CDR2 YFSETQ, per germline. CDR3 length: 16 residues. The CDR3 spells CASSLAGRPNTGELFF. The CDR3 coding sequence is TGCGCCAGCAGCTTGGCAGGGCGGCCCAACACCGGGGAGCTGTTTTTT.

In this sample, this clone turned up once. The V and J genes are TRBV28 and TRBJ2-3; 9 bases align to TRBD2. After removal of 5 bases from V and 5 bases from J, the junction contained 8 bases not matched to a gene. CDR1 is MDHEN and CDR2 is SYDVKM in the germline V gene. The CDR3 covers 15 residues. This CDR3 is CASSLRAGGEDTQYF. The CDR3 DNA follows: TGTGCCAGCAGTCTCAGAGCGGGAGGCGAAGATACGCAGTATTTT.

This clone was picked up one time. The chain employs TRBV6-5 and TRBJ1-2; D is undetermined. V was shortened by 6 bases and J by 4 bases, with 18 bases between the two germline ends. Germline CDR1 reads MNHEY; CDR2 reads SVGAGI. The CDR3 extends over 15 amino acids. The CDR3 protein is CASRDGGGSTYGYTF. CDR3 DNA sequence: TGTGCCAGCAGAGACGGAGGCGGATCGACCTATGGCTACACCTTC.

V usage is TRBV19 and J usage is TRBJ2-1; TRBD1 matches 7 bases. V trimming: 5 bases; J trimming: 3 bases; junction bases outside the gene matches: 4. In germline, CDR1 is LNHDA, CDR2 SQIVND (reference sequence). The CDR3 covers 14 residues. CDR3 sequence (DNA): TGTGCCAGTAGTGCCGGGACAGACTACAATGAGCAGTTCTTC. This encodes CASSAGTDYNEQFF.

This clone was observed a handful of times. This chain connects TRBV4-2 to TRBJ2-1; 7 bases are a match to TRBD2. This CDR3 has 15 residues. V trimming: 2 bases; J trimming: 4 bases; junction bases outside the gene matches: 5. Germline loops: CDR1 LGHNA, CDR2 YNFKEQ. The CDR3 sequence: CASSQTGEGYNEQFF. In DNA form, the CDR3 reads TGTGCCAGCAGCCAAACGGGGGAGGGATACAATGAGCAGTTCTTC.

The genes are TRBV19 and TRBJ1-5; 9 positions match TRBD1. This CDR3 region has 14 residues. Per the germline V gene, CDR1 is LNHDA and CDR2 is SQIVND (reference sequence). V shed 4 bases and J 5 bases; nucleotides not matched to a gene: 3. The CDR3 loop reads CASSRTGEYQPQHF. The DNA for the CDR3 is TGTGCCAGTAGTAGGACAGGGGAGTATCAGCCCCAGCATTTT.

The V and J genes are TRBV27 and TRBJ2-1; TRBD2 matches at 14 bases. CDR3 length: 16 residues. In germline, CDR1 is MNHEY, CDR2 SMNVEV (reference sequence). V gave up 6 bases and J gave up 4 bases; unmatched junction bases: 5. DNA of the CDR3: TGTGCCAGCAGCCTCGGACTAGCGGGAGGATACAATGAGCAGTTCTTC. This gives the protein CASSLGLAGGYNEQFF.

The genes are TRBV25-1 and TRBJ1-5, with 9 nucleotides matching TRBD1. The CDR3 has 17 residues. V lost 5 bases and J lost 2; bases outside the gene matches: 10. The V gene's germline CDR1 is MGHDK and CDR2 SYGVNS. CDR3 sequence (DNA): TGTGCCAGCAGTTGGCGGGACAGGGTTAGGGGCAATCAGCCCCAGCATTTT. This codes for CASSWRDRVRGNQPQHF.

The rearrangement uses TRBV5-4 and TRBJ2-2; no firm D call. With 4 bases removed from V and 3 bases from J, the gap between germline ends came to 4 bases. This CDR3 comprises 12 residues. The V gene's germline CDR1 is SGHNT and CDR2 YYREEE (reference sequence). CDR3 sequence (DNA): TGTGCCAGCAGCGAATACACCGGGGAGCTGTTTTTT. Its protein product is CASSEYTGELFF.

The V and J genes are TRBV15 and TRBJ2-7; 8 positions match TRBD2. The CDR3 runs 16 residues. V shed 1 base, J shed 2 bases, and the junction held 7 bases outside the gene matches. CDR1 and CDR2 from the germline V gene are LNHNV and YYDKDF (reference sequence). The CDR3 spells CATSRGWREAAYEQYF. Here the CDR3 DNA reads TGTGCCACCAGCAGAGGGTGGCGGGAGGCAGCCTACGAGCAGTACTTC.

The V call is TRBV5-4, the J call TRBJ2-1; D call uncertain. The CDR3 consists of 14 residues. V was pared by 0 bases and J by 12 bases, with 16 bases between. Per germline, CDR1 SGHNT and CDR2 YYREEE (reference sequence). The CDR3 DNA follows: TGTGCCAGCAGCTTGGCCATACGGACCAGGAGGCAGTTCTTC. Its translation is CASSLAIRTRRQFF. The full variable domain, its missing parts supplied by reference TRBV5-4 and TRBJ2-1, is ETGVTQSPTHLIKTRGQQVTLRCSSQSGHNTVSWYQQALGQGPQFIFQYYREEENGRGNFPPRFSGLQFPNYSSELNVNALELDDSALYLCASSLAIRTRRQFFGPGTRLTVL.

The CDR3: CASSYLDGRGTTEAFF. CDR3 bases: TGTGCCAGCAGTTACTTGGACGGGAGGGGAACGACTGAAGCTTTCTTT. The rearrangement joins TRBV6-5 to TRBJ1-1; possibly TRBD1 for D (5 bases). The V gene lost 1 base and the J gene lost 5 bases, with 17 bases spanning the gap. This CDR3 is built from 16 residues. CDR1 and CDR2 from the germline V gene are MNHEY and SVGAGI.